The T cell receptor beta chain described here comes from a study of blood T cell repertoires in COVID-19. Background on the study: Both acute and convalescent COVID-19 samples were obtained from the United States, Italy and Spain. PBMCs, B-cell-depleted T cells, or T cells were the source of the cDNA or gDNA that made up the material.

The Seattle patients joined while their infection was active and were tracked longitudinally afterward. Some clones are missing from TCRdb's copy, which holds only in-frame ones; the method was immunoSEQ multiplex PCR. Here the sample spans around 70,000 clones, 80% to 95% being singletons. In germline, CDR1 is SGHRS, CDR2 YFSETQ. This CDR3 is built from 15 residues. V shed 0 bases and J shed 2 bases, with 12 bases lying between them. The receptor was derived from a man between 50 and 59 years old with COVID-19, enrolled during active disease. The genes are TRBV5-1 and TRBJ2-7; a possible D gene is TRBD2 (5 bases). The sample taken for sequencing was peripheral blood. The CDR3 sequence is CASSLVGSVTYEQYF. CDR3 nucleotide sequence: TGCGCCAGCAGCTTGGTAGGTAGCGTGACCTACGAGCAGTACTTC.